The clone carrying this T cell receptor beta chain was observed a few times. Sequenced by immunoSEQ multiplex PCR; TCRdb stores in-frame clones only, minus some. The sample shows roughly 25,000 clones, about 77% of them seen only once. These data belong to a study of OX40 agonist ivuxolimab in advanced cancers. Whole-study context: Cohort: roughly 80% men, mean age 60, aged about 23 to 80.

The CDR3 sequence is 12 residues long. Per the germline V gene, CDR1 is SGHDT and CDR2 is YYEEEE. After removal of 5 bases from V and 7 bases from J, the junction contained 3 bases not matched to a gene. J is TRBJ2-5 and V is TRBV5-6; the match to TRBD2 covers 9 bases. The clonotype comes from an adult with an advanced solid tumor such as melanoma, head and neck, liver or kidney cancer. The sample consisted of CD4+ or CD8+ T cells sorted from blood, taken in a trial of the OX40 agonist ivuxolimab. The CDR3 region is CASRGAGGTQYF. CDR3 in DNA: TGTGCCAGCAGGGGAGCGGGGGGGACCCAGTACTTC.